The 24 T cell receptor beta chains below were found in one sample sequenced in a study of T cells in Graves' hyperthyroidism and ophthalmopathy. The TCR beta CDR3 regions underwent amplification using RNA transcripts as the source. Using the HTBI primer set, a first-round RT-PCR was run on the TCR CDR3. MiXCR, applied by TCRdb to the multiplex PCR reads, yields one record per CDR3 protein. The sample records about 420,000 distinct CDR3 sequences, 15% to 19% being singletons. The specimen was blood. The receptor set was obtained from a woman aged 18-30 years with Graves' hyperthyroidism.

This clonotype was seen repeatedly, ten times or more. The rearrangement links TRBV7-2 to TRBJ2-5; TRBD2 aligns across 16 bases. The germline V gene encodes CDR1 SGHTA and CDR2 FQGNSA. Germline trimming cut 1 base from V and 7 bases from J; bases unmatched to any gene: 9. CDR3 length: 18 amino acids. The CDR3 DNA follows: TGTGCCAGCAGCTTAGTAGGGACTAGCGGGGGGGCAGAAACGACCCAGTACTTC. It specifies CASSLVGTSGGAETTQYF. The variable domain in full, completed from reference TRBV7-2 and TRBJ2-5, reads GAGVSQSPSNKVTEKGKDVELRCDPISGHTALYWYRQSLGQGLEFLIYFQGNSAPDKSGLPSDRFSAERTGGSVSTLTIQRTQQEDSAVYLCASSLVGTSGGAETTQYFGPGTRLLVL.

This clonotype appeared many times. The chain employs TRBV7-9 and TRBJ2-5; no clear D. V lost 3 bases to trimming and J lost 5 bases, with 16 bases between them. Germline CDR1 SEHNR, CDR2 FQNEAQ (reference sequence). The CDR3 totals 15 residues. Here the CDR3 DNA reads TGTGCCAGCAGCTTGTTAGAAGCGCTCAGGGAGACCCAGTACTTC. It codes for CASSLLEALRETQYF.

This clonotype has ten or more counts. This sequence joins TRBV28 and TRBJ2-5; D gene ambiguous. The CDR3 runs 15 residues. From germline, CDR1 is MDHEN and CDR2 SYDVKM. Trimming pared 10 bases from V and 1 base from J, leaving 19 bases between. CDR3 amino acids: CATLTKVGIQETQYF. DNA for the CDR3: TGTGCCACCCTAACCAAGGTGGGAATCCAAGAGACCCAGTACTTC.

The CDR3 is CSARVGGRASNEQFF. In DNA form, the CDR3 reads TGCAGTGCTAGAGTTGGCGGGAGGGCCAGCAATGAGCAGTTCTTC. The gene calls are TRBV20-1 and TRBJ2-1; TRBD2 agrees at 9 bases. V was pared by 1 base and J by 6 bases, with 7 bases of the junction left unmatched. Germline lookup yields CDR1 DFQATT and CDR2 SNEGSKA (reference sequence). This CDR3 region has 15 residues.

The table lists this clonotype with a few counts. V usage is TRBV29-1 and J usage is TRBJ1-6; 8 bases are shared with TRBD1. J gave up 7 bases and V 7 bases, and 6 bases lay outside the gene matches. CDR3 length equals 13 residues. In germline, CDR1 is SQVTM, CDR2 ANQGSEA. The CDR3 is CSARQGMNSPLHF. The DNA of the CDR3 is TGCAGCGCCAGACAGGGGATGAATTCACCCCTCCACTTT.

As for this clonotype: A much larger clonotype is one base distant, so this may be a read error. The V and J genes are TRBV28 and TRBJ1-3; D may be TRBD1 (5 bases). The germline gives CDR1 MDHEN, CDR2 SYDVKM. This CDR3 comprises 16 residues. The V gene lost 2 bases and the J gene lost 0 bases, with 11 bases spanning the gap. The chain's CDR3 is CASSLRGKVSGNTIYF. In DNA, the CDR3 is TGTGCCAGCAGTTTACGGGGCAAGGTCTCTGGAAACACCATATATTTT.

In its sample, this clonotype was seen a few times. V usage is TRBV6-1 and J usage is TRBJ2-1, with a weak D call TRBD1 (6 bases). Per the germline V gene, CDR1 is MNHNS and CDR2 is SASEGT. V lost 5 bases, J lost 0 bases, and 17 bases lay in between. The CDR3 sequence is 17 residues long. CDR3 amino acids: CASSRSAQGLSYNEQFF. CDR3 sequence (DNA): TGTGCCAGCAGTCGCAGTGCACAGGGTCTCTCCTACAATGAGCAGTTCTTC.

The sample holds a few counts of this clonotype. V is TRBV9 and J is TRBJ2-7, with 14 bases fitting TRBD2. Per the germline V gene, CDR1 is SGDLS and CDR2 is YYNGEE. V lost 3 bases to trimming and J lost 5 bases; unmatched junction nucleotides: 10. CDR3 size: 17 residues. CDR3 loop: CASSARPGLAGDDEQYF. CDR3 nucleotide sequence: TGTGCCAGCAGCGCCCGCCCGGGACTAGCGGGGGACGACGAGCAGTACTTC.

The chain combines TRBV5-6 with TRBJ2-1; D perhaps matches TRBD1 (6 bases). The CDR3 length is 17 residues. Trimming took 4 bases from V and 2 from J, leaving 19 bases between them. The germline V gene encodes CDR1 SGHDT and CDR2 YYEEEE. CDR3 bases: TGTGCCAGCAGCCGCAGCCAGGGGACCCCCCCCTACAATGAGCAGTTCTTC. As protein: CASSRSQGTPPYNEQFF.

This clonotype was observed a few times. V and J are TRBV5-1 and TRBJ2-1; D remains unclear. The CDR3 consists of 14 residues. Germline values: CDR1 SGHRS, CDR2 YFSETQ. Deletions cut 4 bases from V and 4 bases from J, with 12 bases between. CDR3 residues: CASSNPDGYNEQFF. CDR3 sequence (DNA): TGCGCCAGCAGCAACCCGGACGGTTACAATGAGCAGTTCTTC.

The table lists this clonotype with many counts. The CDR3 nucleotides are TGTGCCAGCAGATCAAAGTCGACAGGTTCCGAAAAACTGTTTTTT. It translates to CASRSKSTGSEKLFF. The V call is TRBV12-3 or TRBV12-4, the J call TRBJ1-4, with TRBD1 as a possible D gene (6 bases). V was cut by 6 bases and J by 8 bases, with 19 bases left in between. The CDR3 has 15 amino acids.

The rearrangement joins TRBV20-1 to TRBJ1-5, with unresolved D. The V gene's germline CDR1 is DFQATT and CDR2 SNEGSKA (reference sequence). The CDR3 covers 15 residues. V was pared by 2 bases and J by 4 bases, with 15 bases between. CDR3 residues: CSARTPGMPNQPQHF. The CDR3 DNA reads as TGCAGTGCTAGAACCCCCGGGATGCCGAATCAGCCCCAGCATTTT.

Details on this clonotype: This may be a read error: a much more frequent sequence differs by one nucleotide. No conserved phenylalanine or tryptophan is present at the end of the CDR3, so a read error is the likely explanation. The chain employs TRBV7-3 and TRBJ2-1; TRBD2 is a possible D gene (7 bases). Per germline, CDR1 SGHTA and CDR2 FQGTGA. The CDR3 has 15 amino acids. With 2 bases removed from V and 2 bases from J, the gap between germline ends came to 10 bases. The CDR3 reads CASSLLRGPYNEQFL. In DNA, the CDR3 is TGTGCCAGCAGCTTATTGCGGGGGCCCTACAATGAGCAGTTCCTC.

This clonotype was observed at least ten times. This sequence joins TRBV20-1 and TRBJ1-1, with D hard to call. The CDR3 extends over 14 amino acids. V was shortened by 3 bases and J by 4 bases, with 15 bases between the two germline ends. Germline assignment: CDR1 DFQATT and CDR2 SNEGSKA (reference sequence). CDR3 sequence: CSASLTAGGTEAFF. The CDR3 DNA follows: TGCAGTGCTAGTCTGACGGCGGGTGGCACTGAAGCTTTCTTT.

The chain uses TRBV6-9 and TRBJ1-3; no clear D. Deletions cut 3 bases from V and 4 bases from J, with 13 bases between. Germline CDR1 is MNHGY and CDR2 is SVAAGI. The CDR3 is 15 amino acids. As DNA, the CDR3 is TGTGCCAGCAGTTACAACGGGGTGGCGGGAAACACCATATATTTT. Its translation: CASSYNGVAGNTIYF.

Ten or more counts support this clonotype. The V gene is TRBV27, the J gene TRBJ2-2, with 7 bases fitting TRBD1. The V gene end was trimmed by 3 bases and the J gene end by 1 base; junction bases not matched to a gene: 2. CDR3 size: 15 residues. Looked up from germline, CDR1 is MNHEY and CDR2 is SMNVEV (reference sequence). CDR3 residues: CASSFGTVNTGELFF. As DNA, the CDR3 is TGTGCCAGCAGTTTCGGGACAGTGAACACCGGGGAGCTGTTTTTT.

This clonotype was picked up a small number of times. J is TRBJ2-7 and V is TRBV29-1, with TRBD2 as a possible D gene (6 bases). CDR1 SQVTM and CDR2 ANQGSEA come from the germline V gene. The CDR3 is 13 residues long. DNA of the CDR3: TGCGCAGGACGGGAGTTAGGCCGGCCCGAGCAGTACTTC. Translation gives CAGRELGRPEQYF.

This clonotype was detected many times. The CDR3 loop is CASSPGGTGNYEQYF. Here the CDR3 DNA reads TGCGCCAGCAGCCCGGGGGGGACAGGGAATTACGAGCAGTACTTC. The J gene is TRBJ2-7, the V gene TRBV5-1; possible D gene TRBD1, 9 bases. Germline values: CDR1 SGHRS, CDR2 YFSETQ. Trimming took 4 bases from V and 4 from J, leaving 18 bases between them. The CDR3 is made up of 15 amino acids.

There are a few counts of this clonotype. V is TRBV6-1 and J is TRBJ2-7; weak D call: TRBD2 (5 bases). The V end was cut by 3 bases, the J end by 0 bases, with 15 bases between. Germline V gene sequence: CDR1 MNHNS, CDR2 SASEGT. This CDR3 comprises 16 residues. This CDR3 is CASSEPFLGSSYEQYF. Written as DNA, the CDR3 is TGTGCCAGCAGTGAGCCTTTTCTGGGGAGCTCCTACGAGCAGTACTTC.

The gene calls are TRBV3-1 and TRBJ1-6, with 8 bases identical to TRBD1. There are 17 residues in the CDR3. CDR1 is LGHDT, CDR2 YNNKEL, per germline (reference sequence). Unmatched junction bases numbered 12, after V lost 6 bases and J lost 5 bases. For the CDR3, the DNA is TGTGCCAGCAGTTACCTTCAAGGACAGGGAAATAATTCACCCCTCCACTTT. It yields the protein CASSYLQGQGNNSPLHF.

This clonotype came up many times. The J gene is TRBJ2-7, the V gene TRBV6-2 or TRBV6-3; either TRBD1 or TRBD2 may fit D (5 bases each). Trimming removed 0 bases from V and 3 bases from J, with 15 bases in between. Germline V gene sequence: CDR1 MNHEY, CDR2 SVGEGT. The CDR3 consists of 16 residues. The CDR3 region is CASSYSGTGGSYEQYF. The CDR3 DNA follows: TGTGCCAGCAGTTACTCAGGAACAGGAGGAAGCTACGAGCAGTACTTC.

Many counts were recorded for this clonotype. The chain combines TRBV18 with TRBJ1-2; a weak D match, TRBD1 (5 bases). Trimming took off 3 bases at V and 4 bases at J, with 9 bases between the two ends. CDR3 length equals 13 residues. The germline V gene has CDR1 KGHSH and CDR2 LQKENI. This chain's CDR3 is CASSPRDGYGYTF. Here the CDR3 DNA reads TGTGCCAGCTCACCGAGGGACGGCTATGGCTACACCTTC.

The gene calls are TRBV20-1 and TRBJ1-2; D is unresolved. CDR1 and CDR2 (germline): DFQATT, SNEGSKA (reference sequence). V lost 1 base to trimming and J lost 4 bases, with 13 bases between them. The CDR3 loop spans 14 amino acids. CDR3 sequence: CSARGPSTIYGYTF. The CDR3 nucleotides read TGCAGTGCTAGAGGCCCCAGTACGATCTATGGCTACACCTTC.

The chain recombines TRBV10-3 with TRBJ2-1; D remains ambiguous. The CDR3 runs to 13 residues. Germline assignment: CDR1 ENHRY and CDR2 SYGVKD. V lost 4 bases and J 10 bases, leaving 14 bases between the germline ends. Here the CDR3 reads CAISGPYGLEQFF. Here the CDR3 DNA reads TGTGCCATCAGTGGCCCCTACGGGCTCGAGCAGTTCTTC.